This T cell receptor (beta chain) appears in the sequencing data of a study of early T cells in non-severe SARS-CoV-2 infection. Findings and caveats of the study: Matching with VDJdb favored anti-spike CD8 responses (missing private and CD4 specificities).

V lost 0 bases to trimming and J lost 6 bases, with 9 bases between them. Germline V gives CDR1 GTSNPN, CDR2 SVGIG (reference sequence). This CDR3 spans 13 amino acids. About this clonotype itself: Its antigen is unknown.

Molecules of cDNA were individually given unique molecular identifiers that were attached to them. A single record per CDR3 protein comes from TCRdb applying MiXCR to the 5' RACE reads. Of about 46,000 distinct CDR3 sequences in the sample, less than 6.5% are singletons; the top ten hold approximately 5.1%. The clonotype comes from an adult who was a healthcare worker with PCR-confirmed SARS-CoV-2 infection or an uninfected control (not recorded which). V usage is TRBV30 and J usage is TRBJ2-1; D not resolved. The specimen comprised whole blood, sampled at baseline. CDR3 protein: CAWSVRLPNEQFF. CDR3 DNA: TGTGCCTGGAGTGTACGCCTACCCAATGAGCAGTTCTTC.